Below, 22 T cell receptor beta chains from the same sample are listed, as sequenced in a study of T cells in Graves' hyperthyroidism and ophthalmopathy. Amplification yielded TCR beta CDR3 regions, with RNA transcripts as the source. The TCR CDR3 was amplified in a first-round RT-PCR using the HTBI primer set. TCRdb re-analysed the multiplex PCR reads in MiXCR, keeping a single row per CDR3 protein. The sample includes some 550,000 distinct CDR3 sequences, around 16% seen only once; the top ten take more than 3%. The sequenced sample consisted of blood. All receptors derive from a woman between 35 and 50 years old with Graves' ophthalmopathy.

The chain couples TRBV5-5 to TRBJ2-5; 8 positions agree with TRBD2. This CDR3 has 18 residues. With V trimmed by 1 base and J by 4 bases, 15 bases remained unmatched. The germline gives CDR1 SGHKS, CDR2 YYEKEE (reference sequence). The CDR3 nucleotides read TGTGCCAGCAGCTTGTTAGGGCGGGAGGAAATTCGGGGAGAGACCCAGTACTTC. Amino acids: CASSLLGREEIRGETQYF.

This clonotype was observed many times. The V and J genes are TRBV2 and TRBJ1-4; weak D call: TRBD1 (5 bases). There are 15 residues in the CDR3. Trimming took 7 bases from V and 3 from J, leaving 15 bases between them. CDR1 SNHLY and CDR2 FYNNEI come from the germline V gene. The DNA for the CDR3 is TGTGCCAGCACAGGAGGGGCCGAGGCTAATGAAAAACTGTTTTTT. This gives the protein CASTGGAEANEKLFF.

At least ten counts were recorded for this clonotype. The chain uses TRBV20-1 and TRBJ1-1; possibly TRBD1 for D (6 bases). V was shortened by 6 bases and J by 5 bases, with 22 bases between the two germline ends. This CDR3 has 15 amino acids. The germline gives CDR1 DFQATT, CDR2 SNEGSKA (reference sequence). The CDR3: CSATAGDLEGTEAFF. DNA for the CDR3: TGCAGTGCCACGGCAGGGGACCTTGAGGGAACTGAAGCTTTCTTT.

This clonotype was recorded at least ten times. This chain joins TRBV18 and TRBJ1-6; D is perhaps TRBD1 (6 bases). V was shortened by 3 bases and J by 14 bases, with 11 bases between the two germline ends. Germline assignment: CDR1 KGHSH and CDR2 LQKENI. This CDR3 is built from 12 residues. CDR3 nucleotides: TGTGCCAGCTCACCCTATACAGGGACCCTCCACTTT. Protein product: CASSPYTGTLHF. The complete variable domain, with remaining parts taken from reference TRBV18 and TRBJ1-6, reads NAGVMQNPRHLVRRRGQEARLRCSPMKGHSHVYWYRQLPEEGLKFMVYLQKENIIDESGMPKERFSAEFPKEGPSILRIQQVVRGDSAAYFCASSPYTGTLHFGNGTRLTVT.

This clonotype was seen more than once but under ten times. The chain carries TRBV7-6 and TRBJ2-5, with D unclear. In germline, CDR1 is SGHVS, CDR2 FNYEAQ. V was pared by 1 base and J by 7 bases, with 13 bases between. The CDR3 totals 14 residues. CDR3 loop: CASSLDATLMTQYF. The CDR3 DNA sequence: TGTGCCAGCAGCTTAGACGCGACGCTTATGACCCAGTACTTC.

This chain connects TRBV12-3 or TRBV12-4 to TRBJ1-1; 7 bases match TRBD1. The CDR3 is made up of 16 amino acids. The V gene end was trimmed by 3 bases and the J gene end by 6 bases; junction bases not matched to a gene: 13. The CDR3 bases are TGTGCCAGCAGTTTGGGAAGGGGGCCCAGGGGTGCTGAAGCTTTCTTT. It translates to CASSLGRGPRGAEAFF.

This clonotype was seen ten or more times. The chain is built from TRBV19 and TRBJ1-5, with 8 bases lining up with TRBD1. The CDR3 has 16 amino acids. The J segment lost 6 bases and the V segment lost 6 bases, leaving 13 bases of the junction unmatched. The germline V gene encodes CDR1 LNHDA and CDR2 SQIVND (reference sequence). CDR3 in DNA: TGTGCCAGTAGCCACTCCCGGACAGGGTCGGGTCAGCCCCAGCATTTT. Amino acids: CASSHSRTGSGQPQHF.

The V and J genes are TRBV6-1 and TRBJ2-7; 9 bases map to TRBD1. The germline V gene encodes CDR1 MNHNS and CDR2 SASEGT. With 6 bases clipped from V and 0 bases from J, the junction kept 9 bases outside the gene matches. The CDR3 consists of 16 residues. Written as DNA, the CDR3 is TGTGCCAGCAGGGTAATAGGACAGGGGAACTCCTACGAGCAGTACTTC. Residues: CASRVIGQGNSYEQYF.

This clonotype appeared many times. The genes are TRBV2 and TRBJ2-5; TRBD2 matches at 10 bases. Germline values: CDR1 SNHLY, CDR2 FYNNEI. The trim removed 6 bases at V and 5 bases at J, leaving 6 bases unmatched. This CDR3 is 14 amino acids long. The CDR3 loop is CASRAGGRVETQYF. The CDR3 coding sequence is TGTGCCAGCAGAGCGGGAGGGCGGGTGGAGACCCAGTACTTC. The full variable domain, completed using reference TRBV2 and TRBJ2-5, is EPEVTQTPSHQVTQMGQEVILRCVPISNHLYFYWYRQILGQKVEFLVSFYNNEISEKSEIFDDQFSVERPDGSNFTLKIRSTKLEDSAMYFCASRAGGRVETQYFGPGTRLLVL.

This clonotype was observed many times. The CDR3 DNA reads TGTGCCAGCAGCTTAAACCCGGGCCGAAACACTGAAGCTTTCTTT. As protein: CASSLNPGRNTEAFF. The rearrangement joins TRBV7-3 to TRBJ1-1; D is unclear. The germline V and J ends were trimmed by 1 base and 2 bases, with 11 bases remaining between them. Germline V gives CDR1 SGHTA, CDR2 FQGTGA. The length of the CDR3 is 15 residues.

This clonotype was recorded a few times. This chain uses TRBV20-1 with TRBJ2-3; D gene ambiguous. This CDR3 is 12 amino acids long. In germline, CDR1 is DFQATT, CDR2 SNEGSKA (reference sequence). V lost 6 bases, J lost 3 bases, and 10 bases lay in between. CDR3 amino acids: CSATPGTDTQYF. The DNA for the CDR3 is TGCAGTGCAACCCCCGGGACAGATACGCAGTATTTT.

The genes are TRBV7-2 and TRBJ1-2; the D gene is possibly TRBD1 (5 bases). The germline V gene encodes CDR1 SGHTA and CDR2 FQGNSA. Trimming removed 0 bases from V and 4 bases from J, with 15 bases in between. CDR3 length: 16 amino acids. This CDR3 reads CASSLAPPGGGYGYTF. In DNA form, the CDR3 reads TGTGCCAGCAGCTTAGCCCCCCCGGGGGGGGGCTATGGCTACACCTTC.

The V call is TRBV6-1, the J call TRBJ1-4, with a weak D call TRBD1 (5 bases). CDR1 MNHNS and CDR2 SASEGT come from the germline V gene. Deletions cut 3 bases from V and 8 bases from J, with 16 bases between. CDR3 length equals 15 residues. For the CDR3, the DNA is TGTGCCAGCAGTGAGCTGAGGGGCGCCGGCGAAAAACTGTTTTTT. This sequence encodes CASSELRGAGEKLFF.

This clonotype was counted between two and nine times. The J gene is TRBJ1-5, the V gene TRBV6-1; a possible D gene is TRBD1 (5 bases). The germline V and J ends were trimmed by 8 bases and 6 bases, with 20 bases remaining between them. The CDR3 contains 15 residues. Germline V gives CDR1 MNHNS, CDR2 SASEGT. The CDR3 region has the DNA TGTGCCAGCTTGTACTCTCGGGGACCAAGTCAGCCCCAGCATTTT. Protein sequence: CASLYSRGPSQPQHF.

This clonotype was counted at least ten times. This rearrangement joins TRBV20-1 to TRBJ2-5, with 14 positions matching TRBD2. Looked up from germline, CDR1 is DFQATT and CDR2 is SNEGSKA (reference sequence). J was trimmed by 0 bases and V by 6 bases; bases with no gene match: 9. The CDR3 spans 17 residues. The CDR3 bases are TGCAGTGCCCCTGGGACTAGCGGGGGCTATCACCAAGAGACCCAGTACTTC. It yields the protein CSAPGTSGGYHQETQYF.

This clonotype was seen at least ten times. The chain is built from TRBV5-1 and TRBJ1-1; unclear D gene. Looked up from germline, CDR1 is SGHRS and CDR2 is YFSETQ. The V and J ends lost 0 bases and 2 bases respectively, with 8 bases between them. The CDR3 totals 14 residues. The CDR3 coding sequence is TGCGCCAGCAGCTTGGCGCTGCAAAACACTGAAGCTTTCTTT. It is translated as CASSLALQNTEAFF.

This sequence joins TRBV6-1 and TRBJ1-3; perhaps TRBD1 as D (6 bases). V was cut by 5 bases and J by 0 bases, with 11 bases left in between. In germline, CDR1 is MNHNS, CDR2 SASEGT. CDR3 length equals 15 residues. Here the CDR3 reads CASSSDRSSGNTIYF. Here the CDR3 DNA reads TGTGCCAGCAGTTCCGACAGGTCCTCTGGAAACACCATATATTTT.

CDR3 sequence reads: CSARLVRGGNNSPLHF. The CDR3 nucleotides are TGCAGTGCTAGATTGGTCCGGGGGGGAAATAATTCACCCCTCCACTTT. V usage is TRBV20-1 and J usage is TRBJ1-6; possibly TRBD1 for D (5 bases). CDR3 size: 16 residues. Germline values: CDR1 DFQATT, CDR2 SNEGSKA (reference sequence). Trimming shortened V by 2 bases and J by 5 bases, and 16 bases separated the two germline ends.

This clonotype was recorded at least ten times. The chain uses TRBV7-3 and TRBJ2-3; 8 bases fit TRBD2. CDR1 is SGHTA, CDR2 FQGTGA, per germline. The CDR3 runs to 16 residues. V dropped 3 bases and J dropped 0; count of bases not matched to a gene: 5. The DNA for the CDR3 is TGTGCCAGCAGCTTCTTCGCGGGGGGCAGCACAGATACGCAGTATTTT. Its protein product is CASSFFAGGSTDTQYF.

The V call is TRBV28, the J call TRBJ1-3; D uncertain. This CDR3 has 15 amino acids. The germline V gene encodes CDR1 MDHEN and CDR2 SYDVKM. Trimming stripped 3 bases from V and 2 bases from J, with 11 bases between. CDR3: CASSFGNVPGNTIYF. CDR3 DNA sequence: TGTGCCAGCAGTTTTGGGAACGTTCCTGGAAACACCATATATTTT.

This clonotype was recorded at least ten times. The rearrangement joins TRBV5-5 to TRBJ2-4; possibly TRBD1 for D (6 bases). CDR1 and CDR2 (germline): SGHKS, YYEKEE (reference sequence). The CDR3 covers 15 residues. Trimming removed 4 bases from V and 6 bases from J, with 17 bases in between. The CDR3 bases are TGTGCCAGCAGCGAGACCGGGACAAAGAGAAACATTCAGTACTTC. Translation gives CASSETGTKRNIQYF. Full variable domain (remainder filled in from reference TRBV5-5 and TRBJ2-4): DAGVTQSPTHLIKTRGQQVTLRCSPISGHKSVSWYQQVLGQGPQFIFQYYEKEERGRGNFPDRFSARQFPNYSSELNVNALLLGDSALYLCASSETGTKRNIQYFGAGTRLSVL.

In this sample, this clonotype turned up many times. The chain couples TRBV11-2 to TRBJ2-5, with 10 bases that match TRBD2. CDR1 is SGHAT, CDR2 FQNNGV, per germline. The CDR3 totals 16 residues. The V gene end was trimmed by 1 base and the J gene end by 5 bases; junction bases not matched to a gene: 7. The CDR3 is CASSLVGSGRRETQYF. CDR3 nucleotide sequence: TGTGCCAGCAGCTTAGTCGGTAGCGGGAGGCGGGAGACCCAGTACTTC. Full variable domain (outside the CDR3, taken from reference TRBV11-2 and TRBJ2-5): EAGVAQSPRYKIIEKRQSVAFWCNPISGHATLYWYQQILGQGPKLLIQFQNNGVVDDSQLPKDRFSAERLKGVDSTLKIQPAKLEDSAVYLCASSLVGSGRRETQYFGPGTRLLVL.